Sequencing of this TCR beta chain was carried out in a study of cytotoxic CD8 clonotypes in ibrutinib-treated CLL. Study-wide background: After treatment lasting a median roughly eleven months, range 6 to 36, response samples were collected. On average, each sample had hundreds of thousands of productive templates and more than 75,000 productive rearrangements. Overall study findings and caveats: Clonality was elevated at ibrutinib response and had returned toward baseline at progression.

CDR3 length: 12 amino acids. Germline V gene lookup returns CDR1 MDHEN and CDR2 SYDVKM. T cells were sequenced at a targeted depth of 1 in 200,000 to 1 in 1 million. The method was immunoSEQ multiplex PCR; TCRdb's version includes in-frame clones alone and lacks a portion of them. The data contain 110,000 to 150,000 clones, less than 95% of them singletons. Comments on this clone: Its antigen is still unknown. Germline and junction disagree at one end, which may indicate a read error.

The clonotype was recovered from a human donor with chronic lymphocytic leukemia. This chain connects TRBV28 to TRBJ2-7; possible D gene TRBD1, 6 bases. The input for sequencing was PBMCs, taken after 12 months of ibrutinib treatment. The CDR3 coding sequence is TGTGCCAGCAGTGTAGGACAGAGCGTTCCGGCCTTC. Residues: CASSVGQSVPAF. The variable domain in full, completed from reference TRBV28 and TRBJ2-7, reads DVKVTQSSRYLVKRTGEKVFLECVQDMDHENMFWYRQDPGLGLRLIYFSYDVKMKEKGDIPEGYSVSREKKERFSLILESASTNQTSMYLCASSVGQSVPAFGPGTRLTVT.